Sequencing of this T cell receptor beta chain was carried out in a study of regulatory T cells in long-lasting Graves disease. Whole-study results and caveats: Under persistent disease, TRBV28, TRBJ1-2 and TRBJ2-5 were used preferentially. Shared public clonotypes totalled approximately 3,000 in persistent patients, compared with around 880 in new patients.

CDR1 and CDR2 from the germline V gene are SNHLY and FYNNEI. The length of the CDR3 is 15 residues. Trimming left V 4 bases short and J 1 base short, with 11 bases between. Time point denoted: persistent/refractory GD, antithyroid drugs over 5 years with positive TRAb. RNA isolated from PBMCs was used to make the TCR library. Under American Thyroid Association guidelines, Graves' disease was diagnosed. Blood from the periphery, approximately 8.6 milliliters in all, was drawn into EDTA tubes. This clonotype was found many times. Its matching antigen is unknown. With iRepertoire HTBI primers and Arm-PCR of CDR3 regions, TCR beta libraries were built. TCRdb reanalysed the multiplex PCR reads using MiXCR and keeps one entry per CDR3 protein. The sample lists 400,000 to 500,000 distinct CDR3 sequences, more than 20% seen once, with 7% to 9.5% in the top ten.

Sequenced here: peripheral blood mononuclear cells (PBMCs), sampled when the disease was refractory, from a patient treated with antithyroid drugs. The V call is TRBV2, the J call TRBJ1-5; TRBD1 might be the D (6 bases). The TCR comes from a female donor with Graves disease. Here the CDR3 reads CASSGTVRSNQPQHF. The DNA of the CDR3 is TGTGCCAGCAGTGGGACAGTTCGGAGCAATCAGCCCCAGCATTTT.